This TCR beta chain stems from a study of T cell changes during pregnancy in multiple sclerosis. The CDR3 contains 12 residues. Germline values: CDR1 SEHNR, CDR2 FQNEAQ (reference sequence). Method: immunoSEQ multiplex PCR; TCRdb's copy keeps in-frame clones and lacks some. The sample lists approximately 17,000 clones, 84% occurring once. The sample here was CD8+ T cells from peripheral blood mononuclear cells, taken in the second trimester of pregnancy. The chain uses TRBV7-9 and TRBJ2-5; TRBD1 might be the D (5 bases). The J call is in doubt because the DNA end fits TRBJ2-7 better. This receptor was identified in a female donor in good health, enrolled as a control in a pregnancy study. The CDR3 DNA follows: TGTGCCAGCAGCCAAACAGGTTACGAGCAGTACTTC. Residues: CASSQTGYEQYF.